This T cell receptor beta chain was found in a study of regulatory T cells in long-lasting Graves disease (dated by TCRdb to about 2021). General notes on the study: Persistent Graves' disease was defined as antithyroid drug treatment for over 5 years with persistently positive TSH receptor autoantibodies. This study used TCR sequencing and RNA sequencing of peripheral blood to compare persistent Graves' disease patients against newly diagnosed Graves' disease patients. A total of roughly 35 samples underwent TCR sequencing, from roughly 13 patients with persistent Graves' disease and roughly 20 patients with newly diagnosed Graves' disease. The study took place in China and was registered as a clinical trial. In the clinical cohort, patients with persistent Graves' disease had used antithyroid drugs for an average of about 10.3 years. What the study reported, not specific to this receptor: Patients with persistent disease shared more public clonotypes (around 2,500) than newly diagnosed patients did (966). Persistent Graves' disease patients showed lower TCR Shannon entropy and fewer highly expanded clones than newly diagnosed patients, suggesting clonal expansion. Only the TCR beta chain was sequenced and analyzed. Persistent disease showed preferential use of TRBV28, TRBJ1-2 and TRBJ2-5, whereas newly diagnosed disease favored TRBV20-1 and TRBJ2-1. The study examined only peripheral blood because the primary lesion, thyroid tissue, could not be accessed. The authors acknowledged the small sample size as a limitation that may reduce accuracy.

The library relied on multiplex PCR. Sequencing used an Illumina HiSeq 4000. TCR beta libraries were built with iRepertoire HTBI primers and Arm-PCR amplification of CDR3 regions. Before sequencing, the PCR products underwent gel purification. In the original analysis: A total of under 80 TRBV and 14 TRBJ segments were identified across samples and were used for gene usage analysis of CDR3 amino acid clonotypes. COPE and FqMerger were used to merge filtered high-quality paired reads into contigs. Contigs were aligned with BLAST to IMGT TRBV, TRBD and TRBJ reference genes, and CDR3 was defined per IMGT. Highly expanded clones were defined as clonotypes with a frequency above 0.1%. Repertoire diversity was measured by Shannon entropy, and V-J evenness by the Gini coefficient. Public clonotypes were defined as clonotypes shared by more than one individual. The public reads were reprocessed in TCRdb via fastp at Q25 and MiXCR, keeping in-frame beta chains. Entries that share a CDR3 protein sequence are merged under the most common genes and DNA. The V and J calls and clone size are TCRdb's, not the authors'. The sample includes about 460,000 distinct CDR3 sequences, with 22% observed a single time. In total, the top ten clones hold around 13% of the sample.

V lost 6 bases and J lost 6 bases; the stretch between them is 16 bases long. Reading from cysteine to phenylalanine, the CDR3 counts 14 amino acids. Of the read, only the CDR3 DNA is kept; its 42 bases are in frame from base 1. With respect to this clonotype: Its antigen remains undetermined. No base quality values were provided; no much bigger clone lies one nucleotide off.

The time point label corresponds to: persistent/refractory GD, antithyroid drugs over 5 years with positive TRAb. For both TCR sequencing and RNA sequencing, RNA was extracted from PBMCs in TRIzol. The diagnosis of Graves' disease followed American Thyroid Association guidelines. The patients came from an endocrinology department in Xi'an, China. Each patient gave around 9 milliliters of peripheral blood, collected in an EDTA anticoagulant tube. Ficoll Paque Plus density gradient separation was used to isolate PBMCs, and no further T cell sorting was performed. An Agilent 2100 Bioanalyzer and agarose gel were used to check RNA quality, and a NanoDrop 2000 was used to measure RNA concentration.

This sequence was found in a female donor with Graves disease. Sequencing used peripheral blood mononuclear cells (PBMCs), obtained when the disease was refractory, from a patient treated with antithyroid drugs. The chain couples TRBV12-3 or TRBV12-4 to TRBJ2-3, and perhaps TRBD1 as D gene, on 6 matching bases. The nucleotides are TGTGCCAGCAGCGTACAGGGATCCCGGGATACGCAGTATTTT. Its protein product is CASSVQGSRDTQYF.